This TCR beta chain was captured in a study of response to subunit inactivated influenza vaccine. TCRdb analysed the RT-PCR reads with MiXCR anew, one entry per CDR3 protein. The sample has hundreds of thousands of distinct CDR3 sequences, about 7.6% seen once. About this clonotype: Antigen: not known.

Study results and caveats: A suggestion made by the authors is that each seasonal influenza vaccination recruits few new T cells.

CDR3 size: 15 residues. V lost 0 bases and J lost 1, with 9 bases in between. Germline CDR1 reads LNHNV; CDR2 reads YYDKDF (reference sequence). This TCR came from a man aged 45-69 years who received an inactivated influenza vaccine. Sequenced material: PBMCs from blood, taken about 24 months after vaccination. The chain uses TRBV15 and TRBJ1-1; unclear D gene. CDR3: CATSRDQKRNTEAFF. CDR3 nucleotides: TGTGCCACCAGCAGAGATCAGAAAAGGAACACTGAAGCTTTCTTT.